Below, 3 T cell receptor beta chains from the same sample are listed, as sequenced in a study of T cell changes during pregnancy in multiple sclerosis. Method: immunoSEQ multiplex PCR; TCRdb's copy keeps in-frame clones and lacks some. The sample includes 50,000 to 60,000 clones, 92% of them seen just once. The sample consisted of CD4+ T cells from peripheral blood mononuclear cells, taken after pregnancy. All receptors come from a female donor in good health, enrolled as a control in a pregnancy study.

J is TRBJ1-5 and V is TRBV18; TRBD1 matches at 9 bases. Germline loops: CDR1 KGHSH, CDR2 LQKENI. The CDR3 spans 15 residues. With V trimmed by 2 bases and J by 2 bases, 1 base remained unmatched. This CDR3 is CASSPRDRGNQPQHF. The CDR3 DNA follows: TGTGCCAGCTCACCAAGGGACAGGGGCAATCAGCCCCAGCATTTT.

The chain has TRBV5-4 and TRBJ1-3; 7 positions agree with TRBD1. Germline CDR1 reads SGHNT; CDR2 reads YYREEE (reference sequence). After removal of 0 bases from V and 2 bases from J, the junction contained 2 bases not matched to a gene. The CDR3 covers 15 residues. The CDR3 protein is CASSLVQGPGNTIYF. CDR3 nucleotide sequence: TGTGCCAGCAGCTTGGTACAGGGGCCTGGAAACACCATATATTTT.

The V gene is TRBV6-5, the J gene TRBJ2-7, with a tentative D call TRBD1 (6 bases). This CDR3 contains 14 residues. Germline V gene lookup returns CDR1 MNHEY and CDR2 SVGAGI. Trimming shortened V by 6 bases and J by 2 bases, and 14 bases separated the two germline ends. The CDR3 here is CASSPNRDPYEQYF. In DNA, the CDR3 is TGTGCCAGCAGCCCCAACAGGGATCCCTACGAGCAGTACTTC.